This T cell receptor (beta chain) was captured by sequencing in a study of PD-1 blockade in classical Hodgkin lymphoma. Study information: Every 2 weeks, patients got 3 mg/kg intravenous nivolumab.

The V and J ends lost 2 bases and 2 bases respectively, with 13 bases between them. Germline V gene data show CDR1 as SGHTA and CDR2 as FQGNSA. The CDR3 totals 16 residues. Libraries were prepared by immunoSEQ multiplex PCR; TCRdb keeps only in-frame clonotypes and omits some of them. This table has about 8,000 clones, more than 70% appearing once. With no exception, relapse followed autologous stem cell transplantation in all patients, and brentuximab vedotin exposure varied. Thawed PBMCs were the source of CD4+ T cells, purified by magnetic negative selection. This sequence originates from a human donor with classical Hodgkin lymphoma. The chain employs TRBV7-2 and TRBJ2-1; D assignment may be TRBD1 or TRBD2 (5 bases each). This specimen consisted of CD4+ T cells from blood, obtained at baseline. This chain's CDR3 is CASSLTGTDTYNEQFF. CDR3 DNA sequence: TGTGCCAGCAGCTTAACCGGGACCGATACCTACAATGAGCAGTTCTTC.